This TCR beta chain was sequenced for a study of blood T cell repertoires in COVID-19. Study details: Researchers got acute and convalescent COVID-19 samples from the United States, Italy and Spain. Sources were T cells, B-cell-depleted T cells, or PBMCs; the material itself was cDNA or gDNA.

This CDR3 is 15 amino acids long. Germline V lookup: CDR1 SGDLS, CDR2 YYNGEE. Trimming stripped 4 bases from V and 0 bases from J, with 10 bases between. Authors' processing steps: Using reference gene primer amplification, nucleated cell counts were estimated. Only in-frame clones appear in the TCRdb table, and some are missing; sequencing was by immunoSEQ multiplex PCR. The V and J calls and clone size were taken over from that table, and D and trimming were inferred from the DNA. This sample yields around 150,000 clones, of which around 83% are seen a single time; 0.85% to 1.2% belongs to the top ten.

The sequenced sample was peripheral blood. V and J are TRBV9 and TRBJ1-4; D is perhaps TRBD1 (5 bases). The sequence was obtained from a man between 35 and 55 years old with acute or convalescent COVID-19. The chain's CDR3 is CASSPTATTNEKLFF. The CDR3, as DNA: TGTGCCAGCAGCCCGACAGCTACAACTAATGAAAAACTGTTTTTT.